Described below is a single T cell receptor beta chain sequence and its context. This clonotype was picked up a small number of times. Its antigen is currently not known. The sample holds no much larger clone one base away, and base qualities are not on file. The sequencer listed for this sample is Illumina NovaSeq 6000. TCRalpha and TCRbeta cDNA libraries were built by 5'RACE with constant-segment primers, adding sample barcodes and unique molecular identifiers. Trizol reagent was used to extract RNA from every sample. Libraries were amplified in two PCR steps, with a second sample barcode and Illumina TruSeq adapters added in the second step. Sequencing of libraries was performed on an Illumina NovaSeq with 2 x 150 bp paired-end reads. The study's processing was this. With migec v1.2.7, reads were demultiplexed and then collapsed into UMI-guided consensus sequences. With mixcr v2.1.11, UMI consensuses were aligned to TRA and TRB V and J templates and assembled into clonotypes. Expanded or contracted clonotypes were those called significant by both edgeR and NoisET, with noise models trained on biological replicates. edgeR calls used a false discovery rate-adjusted p below 0.01 and a log2 fold-change threshold of 1. As an exploratory analysis of dynamics, max-normalized trajectories of the 1000 most abundant clonotypes were examined by PCA with hierarchical clustering. Separately sequenced CD4+ and CD8+ repertoires were used to assign the CD4 or CD8 phenotype of responding clones. TCRdb itself trimmed the public reads at Q25 with fastp, ran MiXCR and retained productive beta chains. Every distinct CDR3 protein forms one entry, paired with its most common genes and DNA. TCRdb, not the authors, supplied the V and J calls. The sample table records 140,000 to 150,000 distinct CDR3 sequences; 6% to 7% of these occur just once. The ten largest clonotypes hold around 2% of the sample.

This entry belongs to a study of T-cell memory formation after mild COVID-19 (dated by TCRdb to the early 2020s). For the study in its entirety: Most TCR sequence clusters were specific to one of the two donors. Two young, previously healthy adult volunteers, one female and one male, were included in the cohort. In a couple of donors, T-cell clones that expanded and contracted after mild COVID-19 were tracked by sequencing TCRalpha and TCRbeta repertoires over time. Broad study findings and their caveats: Clones that contracted from day 15 to 85 showed balanced CD4/CD8 phenotypes, whereas a second wave of clones that expanded from day 15 to 37 leaned towards CD4+. SARS-CoV-2 specificity of the second-wave clones peaking on day 37 was not confirmed. Only a couple of mild cases were covered by the study, and larger cohorts that include severe cases with pre-infection samples were considered necessary. Some responding clones were detected in pre-infection memory, which suggested that pre-existing cross-reactive memory T cells had joined the SARS-CoV-2 response. Contracting CD4+ clones appeared mostly in the CM and EM memory subsets, whereas CD8+ clones were enriched in EMRA.

CDR1 and CDR2 (SEHNR, FQNEAQ) derive from the germline V gene (reference sequence). V is pruned by 6 bases and J by 15 bases, leaving 8 bases of the junction without a gene match. Inclusive of the bounding cysteine and phenylalanine, the CDR3 is 12 residues long. The DNA shown is the 36-base CDR3, in frame from base 1. Ficoll-Paque density gradient centrifugation was used to isolate PBMCs. Input material: PBMCs or a T cell subset sorted from them (not recorded which). The chain uses TRBV7-9 and TRBJ2-1; 10 middle bases align to TRBD2. The sequence was collected from an adult woman who had mild COVID-19 (a few samples of this study predate the infection). The sample titles of this study are shuffled in the database, so cell type and time point are left out; the donor was told from shared clones. The DNA sequence is as follows: TGTGCCAGCAGTCTACTAGCGGGACATCCGTTCTTC. Its translation is CASSLLAGHPFF.